The source of this TCR beta chain is a study of regulatory T cells in long-lasting Graves disease. Time point of the sample: newly diagnosed GD, antithyroid drugs for less than 3 months. The TCR library used RNA extracted from PBMCs. Patients came through an endocrinology department, and that department was in Xi'an, China. The CDR3 runs 17 residues. CDR1 SGHRS and CDR2 YFSETQ come from the germline V gene. The V gene lost 0 bases and the J gene lost 0 bases, with 10 bases spanning the gap. Building the TCR beta libraries relied on iRepertoire HTBI primers, and CDR3 regions underwent Arm-PCR. TCRdb reprocessed the multiplex PCR reads with MiXCR, giving one entry per CDR3 protein. The top ten clones hold 12% of a sample with under 250,000 distinct CDR3 sequences, roughly a fifth of them seen once. These data were also filed under a second study, of T cells in Graves' hyperthyroidism and ophthalmopathy.

Sequencing used peripheral blood mononuclear cells (PBMCs), obtained at new diagnosis, from a patient treated with antithyroid drugs. This clonotype was sampled from a woman aged 25 to 45 with Graves disease. The rearrangement uses TRBV5-1 and TRBJ1-6; tentative D call: TRBD1 (5 bases). CDR3 sequence (DNA): TGCGCCAGCAGCTTGGGGCGGGGCGGCTCCTATAATTCACCCCTCCACTTT. Protein: CASSLGRGGSYNSPLHF.